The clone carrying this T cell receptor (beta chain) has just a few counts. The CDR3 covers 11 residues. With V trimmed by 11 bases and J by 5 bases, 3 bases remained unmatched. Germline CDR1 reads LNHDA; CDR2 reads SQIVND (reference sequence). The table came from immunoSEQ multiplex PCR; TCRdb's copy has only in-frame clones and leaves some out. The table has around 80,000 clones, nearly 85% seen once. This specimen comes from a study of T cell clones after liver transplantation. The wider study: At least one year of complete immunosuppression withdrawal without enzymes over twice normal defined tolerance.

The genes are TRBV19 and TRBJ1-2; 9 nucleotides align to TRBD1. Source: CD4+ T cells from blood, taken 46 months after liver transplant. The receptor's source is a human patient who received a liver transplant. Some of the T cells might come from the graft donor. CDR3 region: CAAGQGYGYTF. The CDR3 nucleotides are TGTGCCGCCGGACAGGGGTATGGCTACACCTTC.